This T cell receptor (beta chain) comes out of a study of Ad26.COV2.S vaccination and SARS-CoV-2 variants. Study-level information: Ad26.COV2.S was injected intramuscularly once or twice, 56 days apart.

A remark on this clone: Its antigen is not identified.

General study findings and limits: Analytic work on TCR breadth and depth might have understated the full extent of total T cell responses.

Trimming stripped 5 bases from V and 3 bases from J, with 14 bases between. The length of the CDR3 is 14 residues. CDR1 and CDR2 from the germline V gene are MNHEY and SVGEGT. This table comes from immunoSEQ multiplex PCR, and its TCRdb copy is limited to in-frame clones, with some not included. Among roughly 320,000 clones listed, around four fifths were seen once. Treatment defined: over 15 received Ad26.COV2.S at low or high dose, single or two shots; 5 received placebo; per-sample allocation not given. The samples date from day 63 after the first vaccine or placebo injection. Spike of the Wuhan-strain SARS-CoV-2 was expressed by an Ad26 vector, which formed the vaccine.

Sequenced here: peripheral blood, sampled in a trial of Ad26.COV2.S vaccine versus placebo. The V call is TRBV6-2 or TRBV6-3, the J call TRBJ2-7; no definite D call. This TCR was sampled from a person between 18 and 65 years old who received the Ad26.COV2.S COVID-19 vaccine or a placebo. Here the CDR3 reads CASSLFADGYEQYF. In nucleotides, the CDR3 is TGTGCCAGCAGTCTCTTCGCGGACGGCTACGAGCAGTACTTC.